These 29 T cell receptor beta chains originate from one sample sequenced in a study of blood T cell repertoires in COVID-19. Sequencing used immunoSEQ multiplex PCR; TCRdb keeps in-frame clones, though not all of them. This table holds around 230,000 clones, around 87% found once. Input material: peripheral blood. The receptors originated from a man in his sixties who had recovered from COVID-19.

The genes are TRBV7-8 and TRBJ2-2, with a weak D call TRBD1 (6 bases). V gave up 5 bases and J gave up 5 bases, with 18 bases separating them. The CDR3 runs to 16 residues. From germline, CDR1 is SGHVS and CDR2 FQNEAQ. CDR3 nucleotides: TGTGCCAGCAGCCCGTCGTGGGACCAGGGGACCGGGGAGCTGTTTTTT. Translation: CASSPSWDQGTGELFF. Full variable domain (outside the CDR3, taken from reference TRBV7-8 and TRBJ2-2): GAGVSQSPRYKVAKRGQDVALRCDPISGHVSLFWYQQALGQGPEFLTYFQNEAQLDKSGLPSDRFFAERPEGSVSTLKIQRTQQEDSAVYLCASSPSWDQGTGELFFGEGSRLTVL.

The V and J genes are TRBV7-9 and TRBJ2-1, with 7 positions matching TRBD2. The J segment lost 2 bases and the V segment lost 5 bases, leaving 6 bases of the junction unmatched. Germline V gives CDR1 SEHNR, CDR2 FQNEAQ (reference sequence). The CDR3 sequence is 15 residues long. The CDR3 region is CASSPGLGTYNEQFF. The CDR3 DNA sequence: TGTGCCAGCAGCCCTGGACTAGGAACCTACAATGAGCAGTTCTTC.

The chain is built from TRBV7-9 and TRBJ2-5; 11 bases fit TRBD1. V shed 8 bases, J shed 5 bases, and the junction held 10 bases outside the gene matches. The CDR3 covers 15 residues. Germline V gene sequence: CDR1 SEHNR, CDR2 FQNEAQ (reference sequence). The CDR3 here is CASPSGTGGSETQYF. In DNA form, the CDR3 reads TGTGCCAGCCCCTCCGGGACAGGGGGATCGGAGACCCAGTACTTC.

This chain uses TRBV5-1 with TRBJ2-3, with a tentative D call TRBD1 (6 bases). Germline CDR1 is SGHRS and CDR2 is YFSETQ. CDR3 length equals 17 residues. The ends were cut back, 4 bases at V and 0 bases at J, with 18 bases in the middle. The CDR3 coding sequence is TGCGCCAGCAGCCCACGACTCAGGGGCCCTAGCACAGATACGCAGTATTTT. Protein product: CASSPRLRGPSTDTQYF.

V usage is TRBV19 and J usage is TRBJ2-3, with D tentatively TRBD1 (5 bases). Trimming cost V 0 bases and J 0 bases, with 7 bases left between them. CDR3 length: 15 amino acids. Germline V lookup: CDR1 LNHDA, CDR2 SQIVND (reference sequence). The CDR3: CASSIDQGSTDTQYF. The CDR3 DNA reads TGTGCCAGTAGTATAGATCAGGGCAGCACAGATACGCAGTATTTT.

The chain recombines TRBV28 with TRBJ1-1, with TRBD1 matching 8 bases. J lost 0 bases, V lost 6 bases, and 9 bases had no gene match. The CDR3 has 16 residues. The germline gives CDR1 MDHEN, CDR2 SYDVKM. DNA for the CDR3: TGTGCCAGCAGCCCGACAGGGGAAGGCCTGAACACTGAAGCTTTCTTT. Protein: CASSPTGEGLNTEAFF.

This sequence joins TRBV6-5 and TRBJ1-6; D is possibly TRBD1 (6 bases). The CDR3 runs 14 residues. Germline loops: CDR1 MNHEY, CDR2 SVGAGI. The V end lost 6 bases, the J end lost 8 bases, and 14 bases lay between the germline ends. The CDR3 sequence: CASRLTGGYSPLHF. The CDR3 bases are TGTGCCAGCAGATTGACAGGTGGCTATTCACCCCTCCACTTT.

V and J are TRBV5-8 and TRBJ1-2; D perhaps matches TRBD1 (6 bases). V lost 5 bases and J 2 bases, leaving 13 bases between the germline ends. CDR1 is SGHTS and CDR2 is YDEGEE in the germline V gene. This CDR3 comprises 14 residues. CDR3 nucleotide sequence: TGTGCCAGCAGGCGAAAGACAGGAAACTATGGCTACACCTTC. Its translation is CASRRKTGNYGYTF. The entire variable domain, with the rest obtained from reference TRBV5-8 and TRBJ1-2, is as follows: EAGVTQSPTHLIKTRGQQATLRCSPISGHTSVYWYQQALGLGLQFLLWYDEGEERNRGNFPPRFSGRQFPNYSSELNVNALELEDSALYLCASRRKTGNYGYTFGSGTRLTVV.

This chain uses TRBV5-1 with TRBJ2-7; possibly TRBD2 for D (6 bases). Per germline, CDR1 SGHRS and CDR2 YFSETQ. Between the trimmed V and J ends, which lost 4 bases and 7 bases, there was a span of 21 bases. The CDR3 is 15 residues long. The DNA of the CDR3 is TGCGCCAGCAGCCCGGGGGACCGCGCTTCGGAGGAGCAGTACTTC. The encoded protein is CASSPGDRASEEQYF.

The gene calls are TRBV11-2 and TRBJ2-7; a weak D match, TRBD1 (5 bases). CDR1 SGHAT and CDR2 FQNNGV come from the germline V gene. V was clipped by 3 bases and J by 4 bases, with 7 bases between them. The CDR3 loop spans 12 amino acids. In nucleotides, the CDR3 is TGTGCCAGCAGCTTGACAGATTACGAGCAGTACGTC. It specifies CASSLTDYEQYV.

The chain is built from TRBV11-2 and TRBJ2-1, with D perhaps matching TRBD2 (7 bases). CDR3 length equals 15 residues. The germline V and J ends were trimmed by 3 bases and 6 bases, with 15 bases remaining between them. CDR1 and CDR2 from the germline V gene are SGHAT and FQNNGV. The chain's CDR3 is CASSLGGGQFNEQFF. The CDR3 coding sequence is TGTGCCAGCAGCTTGGGAGGGGGTCAATTCAATGAGCAGTTCTTC. Looking up the rest from reference TRBV11-2 and TRBJ2-1 gives the full variable domain: EAGVAQSPRYKIIEKRQSVAFWCNPISGHATLYWYQQILGQGPKLLIQFQNNGVVDDSQLPKDRFSAERLKGVDSTLKIQPAKLEDSAVYLCASSLGGGQFNEQFFGPGTRLTVL.

The rearrangement joins TRBV5-5 to TRBJ2-7; TRBD1 agrees at 9 bases. Germline trimming cut 4 bases from V and 0 bases from J; bases unmatched to any gene: 5. The germline gives CDR1 SGHKS, CDR2 YYEKEE (reference sequence). The length of the CDR3 is 15 residues. The CDR3 here is CASSDPGQGSYEQYF. Here the CDR3 DNA reads TGTGCCAGCAGCGATCCGGGACAGGGCTCCTACGAGCAGTACTTC.

The chain links TRBV6-4 to TRBJ2-3, with 8 bases that match TRBD2. The CDR3 runs to 16 residues. Germline CDR1 is MRHNA and CDR2 is SNTAGT. J was trimmed by 5 bases and V by 2 bases; bases with no gene match: 9. The CDR3 spells CASSDHGGGNKDTQYF. The CDR3 coding sequence is TGTGCCAGCAGTGACCACGGCGGGGGGAATAAAGATACGCAGTATTTT.

This sequence joins TRBV10-3 and TRBJ2-1, with TRBD2 matching 14 bases. The CDR3 contains 16 residues. J was trimmed by 7 bases and V by 4 bases; bases with no gene match: 6. CDR1 and CDR2 from the germline V gene are ENHRY and SYGVKD. CDR3 sequence reads: CAISGLAGGLGNEQFF. As DNA, the CDR3 is TGTGCCATCAGTGGACTAGCGGGGGGGCTCGGGAATGAGCAGTTCTTC.

V is TRBV10-3 and J is TRBJ1-5; unclear D gene. This CDR3 contains 12 residues. Trimming removed 5 bases at V and 4 bases at J, with 6 bases between. Germline CDR1 and CDR2: ENHRY and SYGVKD. The DNA of the CDR3 is TGTGCCATCAGTAATAATAATCAGCCCCAGCATTTT. This encodes CAISNNNQPQHF.

This rearrangement joins TRBV6-5 to TRBJ1-4, with D possibly being TRBD1 (6 bases). The CDR3 runs to 16 residues. Germline CDR1 and CDR2: MNHEY and SVGAGI. Trimming stripped 0 bases from V and 13 bases from J, with 21 bases between. The CDR3 spells CASSYSFGQQSGILFF. CDR3 DNA: TGTGCCAGCAGTTACTCTTTCGGACAGCAATCGGGGATACTGTTTTTT.

CDR3 loop: CASSFDREYKRGDQETQYF. The CDR3 nucleotides read TGTGCCAGCAGTTTCGACAGGGAGTATAAGCGGGGGGACCAAGAGACCCAGTACTTC. The V gene is TRBV2, the J gene TRBJ2-5, with 9 bases identical to TRBD2. Germline lookup yields CDR1 SNHLY and CDR2 FYNNEI. This CDR3 region has 19 residues. Unmatched junction bases numbered 16, after V lost 5 bases and J lost 0 bases.

There are a few counts of this clone. This chain uses TRBV6-1 with TRBJ1-6, with TRBD1 matching 7 bases. V was pared by 2 bases and J by 14 bases, with 15 bases of the junction left unmatched. Germline V gene sequence: CDR1 MNHNS, CDR2 SASEGT. The CDR3 has 16 amino acids. This CDR3 reads CASSESPRPQGEALHF. CDR3 bases: TGTGCCAGCAGTGAAAGCCCCAGGCCTCAGGGGGAGGCCCTCCACTTT.

The V and J genes are TRBV3-1 (or the pseudogene TRBV3-2) and TRBJ2-5; 13 bases are a match to TRBD2. The germline V gene has CDR1 LGHDT and CDR2 YNNKEL (reference sequence). The CDR3 consists of 16 residues. The V segment lost 5 bases and the J segment 5 bases; nucleotides outside the gene matches: 8. In DNA form, the CDR3 reads TGTGCCAGCAGCTCCCGACTAGCGGGGGGACGGGAGACCCAGTACTTC. This codes for CASSSRLAGGRETQYF.

The J gene is TRBJ2-1, the V gene TRBV6-5; TRBD1 matches 9 bases. The CDR3 is 15 residues long. The germline V gene encodes CDR1 MNHEY and CDR2 SVGAGI. V shed 6 bases and J 3 bases; nucleotides not matched to a gene: 6. As DNA, the CDR3 is TGTGCCAGCAGGTCCGGGACAGGGATCTACAATGAGCAGTTCTTC. It is translated as CASRSGTGIYNEQFF.

V usage is TRBV6-6 and J usage is TRBJ2-1, with D uncertain. The CDR3 is 13 residues long. Per germline, CDR1 MNHNY and CDR2 SVGAGI (reference sequence). V was clipped by 7 bases and J by 0 bases, with 7 bases between them. The CDR3 is CASMSSSYNEQFF. CDR3 in DNA: TGTGCCAGCATGAGTAGCTCCTACAATGAGCAGTTCTTC.

The chain combines TRBV9 with TRBJ1-2; D ambiguous. Germline V gene data show CDR1 as SGDLS and CDR2 as YYNGEE. The CDR3 loop spans 14 amino acids. With 0 bases removed from V and 5 bases from J, the gap between germline ends came to 11 bases. The CDR3, as DNA: TGTGCCAGCAGCGTAGCCGGGAGAACTTATGGCTACACCTTC. Amino acid sequence: CASSVAGRTYGYTF. Looking up the rest from reference TRBV9 and TRBJ1-2 gives the full variable domain: DSGVTQTPKHLITATGQRVTLRCSPRSGDLSVYWYQQSLDQGLQFLIQYYNGEERAKGNILERFSAQQFPDLHSELNLSSLELGDSALYFCASSVAGRTYGYTFGSGTRLTVV.

This clone was seen a single time. The V gene is TRBV2, the J gene TRBJ1-3; 10 nucleotides agree with TRBD1. This CDR3 has 16 amino acids. Per the germline V gene, CDR1 is SNHLY and CDR2 is FYNNEI. V gave up 4 bases and J gave up 2 bases; unmatched junction bases: 5. The CDR3 sequence: CASSGDRGWTGNTIYF. CDR3 DNA: TGTGCCAGCAGTGGGGACAGGGGTTGGACTGGAAACACCATATATTTT.

For the CDR3, the DNA is TGCGCCAGCAGCTCCATAGCGGGCGAGACCCAGTACTTC. Its protein product is CASSSIAGETQYF. The V call is TRBV5-1, the J call TRBJ2-5; 7 nucleotides agree with TRBD2. With 3 bases clipped from V and 5 bases from J, the junction kept 4 bases outside the gene matches. Germline V gene data show CDR1 as SGHRS and CDR2 as YFSETQ. This CDR3 has 13 amino acids.

V is TRBV19 and J is TRBJ1-3; possibly TRBD1 for D (6 bases). The V end lost 9 bases, the J end lost 0 bases, and 18 bases lay between the germline ends. Germline assignment: CDR1 LNHDA and CDR2 SQIVND (reference sequence). The CDR3 runs 16 residues. The CDR3 DNA reads as TGTGCCAGCGTTAACTTCGGCAGGGGCTCTGGAAACACCATATATTTT. It encodes CASVNFGRGSGNTIYF.

The V call is TRBV9, the J call TRBJ2-5; tentatively, D is TRBD2 (5 bases). The CDR3 runs to 15 residues. Germline V gene lookup returns CDR1 SGDLS and CDR2 YYNGEE. Trimming left V 3 bases short and J 2 bases short, with 14 bases between. The CDR3 coding sequence is TGTGCCAGCAGCGGGGGATTCCGGGGTCAAGAGACCCAGTACTTC. Translating gives CASSGGFRGQETQYF. Full variable domain (missing parts from reference TRBV9 and TRBJ2-5): DSGVTQTPKHLITATGQRVTLRCSPRSGDLSVYWYQQSLDQGLQFLIQYYNGEERAKGNILERFSAQQFPDLHSELNLSSLELGDSALYFCASSGGFRGQETQYFGPGTRLLVL.

V usage is TRBV7-9 and J usage is TRBJ1-2; 7 bases are a match to TRBD1. Germline V CDR1 and CDR2: SEHNR, FQNEAQ (reference sequence). V gave up 5 bases and J gave up 9 bases; unmatched junction bases: 9. The CDR3 consists of 13 residues. CDR3 nucleotides: TGTGCCAGCAGCCCGGGACAGTTAACGAGCTACACCTTC. The encoded protein is CASSPGQLTSYTF.

The chain is built from TRBV6-5 and TRBJ2-7; D unresolved. The CDR3 extends over 13 amino acids. Trimming stripped 6 bases from V and 2 bases from J, with 11 bases between. The germline gives CDR1 MNHEY, CDR2 SVGAGI. The DNA of the CDR3 is TGTGCCAGCAGCGCTGGCGGTACCTACGAGCAGTACTTC. This codes for CASSAGGTYEQYF.

The genes are TRBV18 and TRBJ2-5; D possibly corresponds to TRBD1 (6 bases). Trimming shortened V by 0 bases and J by 5 bases, and 10 bases separated the two germline ends. Germline CDR1 is KGHSH and CDR2 is LQKENI. CDR3 length: 14 residues. In DNA form, the CDR3 reads TGTGCCAGCTCACCACCCAACAGGGTGGAGACCCAGTACTTC. Translated, it gives CASSPPNRVETQYF.